This record concerns one T cell receptor beta chain sequence. The antigen remains undetermined. The protocol was immunoSEQ multiplex PCR, while the TCRdb copy is restricted to in-frame clones and leaves out a portion. The profile shows about 20,000 clones, approximately 70% of them singletons. Trimming removed 4 bases from V and 1 base from J, with 16 bases in between. The CDR3 extends over 16 amino acids. Germline V lookup: CDR1 LGHDT, CDR2 YNNKEL (reference sequence). The source of the sample is a study of vaccination effects on CD4 cells after COVID-19. Viral peptide pools were used in the ViraFEST assay to expand antigen-specific CD4+ T cells, and sequencing came afterward. It was after approximately 11 days of culture that CD4+ T cells were isolated. The vaccine recipients had no prior SARS-CoV-2 infection, with negative nucleocapsid antibodies. Replacing half the medium with IL-2 medium was done on days 3 and 7.

Study-level points and caveats: Vaccine- and infection-induced clones showed marked clonal contraction late following vaccination.

Source: CD4+ T cells from PBMCs cultured with HCoV-NL63 spike peptides, taken before COVID-19 vaccination. The chain is built from TRBV3-1 (or the pseudogene TRBV3-2) and TRBJ2-5, with TRBD2 as a possible D gene (6 bases). The sequence came from a human donor who received a COVID-19 vaccine. The CDR3 region has the DNA TGTGCCAGCAGCCCCCCTTGGGACTTGCTCCAAGAGACCCAGTACTTC. Protein product: CASSPPWDLLQETQYF.